Below, one T cell receptor (beta chain) is given with its context. The data originate from a study of blood T cell repertoires in COVID-19. Study as a whole: Collection of acute and convalescent COVID-19 samples took place in the United States, Italy and Spain. T cells, B-cell-depleted T cells, or PBMCs supplied cDNA or gDNA.

As processed by the authors: From reference gene primer amplification, estimates of nucleated cell counts were derived. Method: immunoSEQ multiplex PCR; TCRdb's copy keeps in-frame clones and lacks some. V, J and clone size are those of that table, while D and trimming were read from the DNA. The table shows approximately 130,000 clones, with roughly 81% occurring only once. This CDR3 has 14 amino acids. From germline, CDR1 is LGHDT and CDR2 YNNKEL (reference sequence). The V end lost 4 bases, the J end lost 1 base, and 10 bases lay between the germline ends. This clonotype originated in a human donor in a cohort sampled during active COVID-19. Sequenced sample: peripheral blood. V usage is TRBV3-1 (or the pseudogene TRBV3-2) and J usage is TRBJ1-1, with a possible D match to TRBD1 (5 bases). CDR3 in amino acids: CASSPYQGNTEAFF. Here the CDR3 DNA reads TGTGCCAGCAGCCCCTACCAGGGGAACACTGAAGCTTTCTTT.